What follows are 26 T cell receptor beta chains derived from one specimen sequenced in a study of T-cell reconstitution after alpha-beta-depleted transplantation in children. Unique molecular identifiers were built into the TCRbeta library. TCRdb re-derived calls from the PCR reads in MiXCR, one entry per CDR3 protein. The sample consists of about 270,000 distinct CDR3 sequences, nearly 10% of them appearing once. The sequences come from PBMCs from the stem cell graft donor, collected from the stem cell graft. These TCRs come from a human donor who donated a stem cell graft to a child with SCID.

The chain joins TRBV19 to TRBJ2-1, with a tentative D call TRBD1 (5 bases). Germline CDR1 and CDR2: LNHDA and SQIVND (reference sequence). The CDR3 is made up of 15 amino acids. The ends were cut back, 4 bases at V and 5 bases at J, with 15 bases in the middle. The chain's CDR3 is CASSRAGFGNNEQFF. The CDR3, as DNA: TGTGCCAGTAGTAGGGCAGGGTTTGGAAACAATGAGCAGTTCTTC.

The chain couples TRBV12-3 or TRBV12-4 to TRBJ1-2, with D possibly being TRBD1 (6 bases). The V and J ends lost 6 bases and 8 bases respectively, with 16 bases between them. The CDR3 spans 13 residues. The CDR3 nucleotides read TGTGCCAGCAGGCTACAGTTGGGGGCCGGCTACACCTTC. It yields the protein CASRLQLGAGYTF.

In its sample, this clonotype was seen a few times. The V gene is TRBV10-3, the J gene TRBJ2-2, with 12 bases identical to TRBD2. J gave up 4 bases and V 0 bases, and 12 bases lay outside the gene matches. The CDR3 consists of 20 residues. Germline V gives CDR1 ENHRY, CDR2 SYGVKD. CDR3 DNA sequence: TGTGCCATCAGTGAGTCGATGCTAGCGGGGGGGCCCACCACCACCGGGGAGCTGTTTTTT. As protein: CAISESMLAGGPTTTGELFF.

This CDR3 reads CASSEYRGQGEKLFF. DNA of the CDR3: TGCGCCAGCAGTGAGTACCGGGGGCAAGGTGAAAAACTGTTTTTT. The chain uses TRBV10-2 and TRBJ1-4; possible D gene TRBD1, 6 bases. The CDR3 totals 15 residues. Trimming stripped 1 base from V and 7 bases from J, with 13 bases between. Germline assignment: CDR1 WSHSY and CDR2 SAAADI.

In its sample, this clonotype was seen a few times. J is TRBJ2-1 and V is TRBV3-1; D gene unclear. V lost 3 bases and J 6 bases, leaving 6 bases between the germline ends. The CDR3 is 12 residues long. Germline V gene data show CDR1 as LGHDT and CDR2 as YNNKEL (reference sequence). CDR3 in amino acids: CASSHQPNEQFF. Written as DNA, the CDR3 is TGTGCCAGCAGCCACCAGCCCAATGAGCAGTTCTTC.

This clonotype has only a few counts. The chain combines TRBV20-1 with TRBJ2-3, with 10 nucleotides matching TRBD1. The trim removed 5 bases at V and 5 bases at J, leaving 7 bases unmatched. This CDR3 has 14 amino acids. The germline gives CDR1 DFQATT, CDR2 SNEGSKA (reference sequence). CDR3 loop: CSAHRQGAGDTQYF. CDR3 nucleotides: TGCAGTGCTCATCGACAGGGGGCCGGAGATACGCAGTATTTT.

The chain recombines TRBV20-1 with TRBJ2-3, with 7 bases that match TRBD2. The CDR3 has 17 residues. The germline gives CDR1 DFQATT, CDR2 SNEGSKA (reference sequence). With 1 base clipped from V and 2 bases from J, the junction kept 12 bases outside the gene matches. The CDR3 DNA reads TGCAGTGCTAGAGGGGAGGGAGTAGCGATTGTCACAGATACGCAGTATTTT. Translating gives CSARGEGVAIVTDTQYF.

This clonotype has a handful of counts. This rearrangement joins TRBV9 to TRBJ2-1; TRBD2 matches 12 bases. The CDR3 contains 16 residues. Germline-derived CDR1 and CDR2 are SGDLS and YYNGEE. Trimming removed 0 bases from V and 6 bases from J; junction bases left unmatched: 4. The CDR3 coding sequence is TGTGCCAGCAGCGTAGGGACTAGCGGGGACGGCAATGAGCAGTTCTTC. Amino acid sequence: CASSVGTSGDGNEQFF.

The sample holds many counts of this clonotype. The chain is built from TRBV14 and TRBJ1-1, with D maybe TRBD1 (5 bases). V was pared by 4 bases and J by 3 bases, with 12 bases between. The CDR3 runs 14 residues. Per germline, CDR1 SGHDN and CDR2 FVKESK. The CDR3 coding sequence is TGTGCCAGCAGCCCCTTCCAGGGTTACACTGAAGCTTTCTTT. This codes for CASSPFQGYTEAFF.

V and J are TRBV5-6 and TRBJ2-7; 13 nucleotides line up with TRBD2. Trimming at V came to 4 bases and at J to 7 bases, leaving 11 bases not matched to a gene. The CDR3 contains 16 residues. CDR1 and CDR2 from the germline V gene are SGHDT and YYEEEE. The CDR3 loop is CASSATSGTSGVEQYF. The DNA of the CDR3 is TGTGCCAGCAGCGCAACCTCCGGGACTAGCGGGGTTGAGCAGTACTTC.

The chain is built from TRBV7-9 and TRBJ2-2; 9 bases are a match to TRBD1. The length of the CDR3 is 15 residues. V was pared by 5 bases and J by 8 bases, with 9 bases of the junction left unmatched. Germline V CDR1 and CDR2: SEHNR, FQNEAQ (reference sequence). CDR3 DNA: TGTGCCAGCAGCGGGACAGGGCCCAACCCTGGGGAGCTGTTTTTT. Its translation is CASSGTGPNPGELFF.

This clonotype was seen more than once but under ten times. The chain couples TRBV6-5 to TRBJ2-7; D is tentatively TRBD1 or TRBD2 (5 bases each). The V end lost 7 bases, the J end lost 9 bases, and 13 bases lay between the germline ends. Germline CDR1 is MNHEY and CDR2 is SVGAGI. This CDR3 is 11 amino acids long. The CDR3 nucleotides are TGTGCCAGCACCTCCCCTGGGGGGCAGTACTTC. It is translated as CASTSPGGQYF.

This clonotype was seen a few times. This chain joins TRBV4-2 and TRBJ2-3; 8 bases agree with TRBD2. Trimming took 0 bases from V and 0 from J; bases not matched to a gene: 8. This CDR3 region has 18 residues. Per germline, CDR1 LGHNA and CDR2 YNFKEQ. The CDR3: CASSQDRGGGTSTDTQYF. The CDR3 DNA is TGTGCCAGCAGCCAAGATAGGGGCGGGGGGACAAGCACAGATACGCAGTATTTT.

CDR3 sequence (DNA): TGTGCCAGCAGTGAAGCGCTTAAGGGGGGGACAGGGCTCTACGAGCAGTACTTC. Protein product: CASSEALKGGTGLYEQYF. This chain connects TRBV2 to TRBJ2-7, with 9 bases aligning to TRBD1. This CDR3 contains 18 residues. Germline lookup yields CDR1 SNHLY and CDR2 FYNNEI. V gave up 0 bases and J gave up 3 bases; unmatched junction bases: 12. Using reference TRBV2 and TRBJ2-7 for the parts outside the CDR3, the full variable domain is EPEVTQTPSHQVTQMGQEVILRCVPISNHLYFYWYRQILGQKVEFLVSFYNNEISEKSEIFDDQFSVERPDGSNFTLKIRSTKLEDSAMYFCASSEALKGGTGLYEQYFGPGTRLTVT.

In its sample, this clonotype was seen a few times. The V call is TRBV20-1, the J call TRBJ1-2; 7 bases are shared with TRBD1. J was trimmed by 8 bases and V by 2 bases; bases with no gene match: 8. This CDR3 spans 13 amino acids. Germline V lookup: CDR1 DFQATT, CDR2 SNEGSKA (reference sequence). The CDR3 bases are TGCAGTGCTAGAATACAGGGGTCGAAGGGCTACACCTTC. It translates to CSARIQGSKGYTF.

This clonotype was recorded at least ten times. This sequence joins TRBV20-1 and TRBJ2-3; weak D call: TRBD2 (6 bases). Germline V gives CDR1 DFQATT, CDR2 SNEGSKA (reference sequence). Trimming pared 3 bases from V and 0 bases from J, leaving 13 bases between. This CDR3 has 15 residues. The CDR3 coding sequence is TGCAGTGCTAGCGGGGACTCATCTAGCACAGATACGCAGTATTTT. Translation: CSASGDSSSTDTQYF.

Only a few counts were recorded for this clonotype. The CDR3 here is CSASSSRRGGRNTGELFF. CDR3 bases: TGCAGTGCCAGCTCCTCTAGGCGGGGGGGCAGGAACACCGGGGAGCTGTTTTTT. The chain links TRBV20-1 to TRBJ2-2; 9 nucleotides agree with TRBD2. V lost 6 bases to trimming and J lost 1 base; unmatched junction nucleotides: 15. Germline V gene lookup returns CDR1 DFQATT and CDR2 SNEGSKA (reference sequence). The CDR3 has 18 residues.

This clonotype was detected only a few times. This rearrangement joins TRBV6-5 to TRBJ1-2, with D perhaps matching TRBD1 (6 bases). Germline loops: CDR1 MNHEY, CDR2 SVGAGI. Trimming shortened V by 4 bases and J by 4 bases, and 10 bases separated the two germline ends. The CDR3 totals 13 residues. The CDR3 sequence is CASSSGQSYGYTF. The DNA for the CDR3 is TGTGCCAGCAGTTCGGGACAAAGCTATGGCTACACCTTC.

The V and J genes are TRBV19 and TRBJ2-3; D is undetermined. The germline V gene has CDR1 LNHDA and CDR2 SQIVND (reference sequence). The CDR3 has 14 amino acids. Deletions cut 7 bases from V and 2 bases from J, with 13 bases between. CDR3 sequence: CASTRRAPTDTQYF. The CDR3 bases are TGTGCCAGTACGCGGAGAGCTCCCACAGATACGCAGTATTTT. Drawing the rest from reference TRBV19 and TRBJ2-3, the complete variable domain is DGGITQSPKYLFRKEGQNVTLSCEQNLNHDAMYWYRQDPGQGLRLIYYSQIVNDFQKGDIAEGYSVSREKKESFPLTVTSAQKNPTAFYLCASTRRAPTDTQYFGPGTRLTVL.

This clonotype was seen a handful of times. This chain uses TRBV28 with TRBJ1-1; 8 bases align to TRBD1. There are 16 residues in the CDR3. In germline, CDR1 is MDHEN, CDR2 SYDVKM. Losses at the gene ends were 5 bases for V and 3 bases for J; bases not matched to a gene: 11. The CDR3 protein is CASSTPGGTSHTEAFF. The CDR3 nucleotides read TGTGCCAGCAGTACTCCAGGGGGCACGTCGCACACTGAAGCTTTCTTT.

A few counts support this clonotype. The CDR3 loop reads CASSVPGNTGELFF. Here the CDR3 DNA reads TGTGCCAGCAGTGTTCCAGGAAACACCGGGGAGCTGTTTTTT. This sequence joins TRBV2 and TRBJ2-2; D gene uncertain. Germline CDR1 reads SNHLY; CDR2 reads FYNNEI. The CDR3 spans 14 residues. Trimming left V 4 bases short and J 2 bases short, with 8 bases between. The whole variable domain, filled in from reference TRBV2 and TRBJ2-2, reads EPEVTQTPSHQVTQMGQEVILRCVPISNHLYFYWYRQILGQKVEFLVSFYNNEISEKSEIFDDQFSVERPDGSNFTLKIRSTKLEDSAMYFCASSVPGNTGELFFGEGSRLTVL.

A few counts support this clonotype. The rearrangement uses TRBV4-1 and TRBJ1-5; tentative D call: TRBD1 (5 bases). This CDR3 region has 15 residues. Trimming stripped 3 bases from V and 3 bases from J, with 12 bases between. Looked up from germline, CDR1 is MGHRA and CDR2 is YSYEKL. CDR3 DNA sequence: TGCGCCAGCAGCCAGGGAGACAGAGCCAATCAGCCCCAGCATTTT. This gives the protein CASSQGDRANQPQHF.

CDR3 nucleotide sequence: TGTGCCAGCAGCTTAAGGGGAAAGTCAAATGAGCAGTTCTTC. It codes for CASSLRGKSNEQFF. The chain employs TRBV5-4 and TRBJ2-1; D might be TRBD1 (5 bases). The CDR3 loop spans 14 amino acids. Deletions cut 2 bases from V and 7 bases from J, with 13 bases between. The germline V gene encodes CDR1 SGHNT and CDR2 YYREEE (reference sequence).

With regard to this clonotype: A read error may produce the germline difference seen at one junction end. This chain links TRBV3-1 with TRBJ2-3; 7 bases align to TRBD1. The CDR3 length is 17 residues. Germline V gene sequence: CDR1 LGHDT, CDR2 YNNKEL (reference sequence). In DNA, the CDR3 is TGTGCCACCAGCCAAGAGGTAGACAGGGAAGGCACAGATACGCAGTATTTT. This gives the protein CATSQEVDREGTDTQYF.

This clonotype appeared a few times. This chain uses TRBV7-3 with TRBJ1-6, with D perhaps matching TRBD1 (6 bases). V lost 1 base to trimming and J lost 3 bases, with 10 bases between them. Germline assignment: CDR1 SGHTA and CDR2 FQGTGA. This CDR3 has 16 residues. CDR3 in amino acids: CASSLNSDSYNSPLHF. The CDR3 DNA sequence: TGTGCCAGCAGCTTAAACTCGGACAGCTATAATTCACCCCTCCACTTT.

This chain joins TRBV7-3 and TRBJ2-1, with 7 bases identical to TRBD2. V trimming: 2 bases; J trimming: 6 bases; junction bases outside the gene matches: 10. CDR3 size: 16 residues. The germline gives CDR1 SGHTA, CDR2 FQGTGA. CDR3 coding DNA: TGTGCCAGCAGCTTACACTCACGAGCGGGGCTCAATGAGCAGTTCTTC. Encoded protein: CASSLHSRAGLNEQFF.